This T cell receptor beta chain was retrieved from a study of post-analysis software for immune sequencing data. Turning to the study itself: The patients showed relapsing-remitting, secondary progressive and progressive-relapsing multiple sclerosis courses. General observations from the study: Compared with controls, patients had more of about 5 TRBV segments, including TRBV5-6, TRBV5-1 and TRBV20-1. Strong co-clustering by F measure linked samples that shared a preparation batch. When compared against controls, multiple sclerosis patients showed significantly lower normalized Chao1 diversity.

Trimming took 0 bases from V and 6 from J, leaving 13 bases between them. The CDR3 contains 15 residues. CDR1 and CDR2 (germline): SGHRS, YFSETQ. This clonotype was seen only a few times. Its antigen is currently unknown. Unique-molecular-identifier-tagged TCR beta cDNA libraries were used. Some 450,000 cDNA molecules were recovered from an input of 1 to 10 million T cells. TCRdb reanalysed the PCR reads using MiXCR and keeps one entry per CDR3 protein. The sample carries about 200,000 distinct CDR3 sequences, over 25% recorded once. Sequencing input: blood. The origin of this receptor is a girl under 18 with multiple sclerosis. The genes are TRBV5-1 and TRBJ1-5, with D maybe TRBD1 (5 bases). This CDR3 reads CASSLEGQKSQPQHF. CDR3 DNA: TGCGCCAGCAGCTTGGAGGGGCAGAAAAGTCAGCCCCAGCATTTT.